The rows below give T cell receptor beta chains drawn from one sample of a study of T cell responses to AZD1222 COVID-19 vaccine. Some clones are missing from TCRdb's copy, which holds only in-frame ones; the method was immunoSEQ multiplex PCR. Among about 130,000 clones listed, around 90% were seen once. This material consisted of peripheral blood, taken on day 0 of AZD1222 vaccination. These receptors were collected from an adult in good health. CDR3s include the opening cysteine and the closing phenylalanine or tryptophan. D genes are given only for firm matches.

TRBD1,TRBV9,TRBJ1-1,TGTGCCAGCAGCGTAGCTTTGAGGGGGACAGGAGCAGAAGCTTTCTTT,CASSVALRGTGAEAFF
.,TRBV7-5,TRBJ1-1,TGTGTCGGTCCCCCTGGGACAGGCCTTCGCAGGTACACTGAAGCTTTCTTT,CVGPPGTGLRRYTEAFF
.,TRBV12-3/TRBV12-4,TRBJ1-2,TGTGCCAGCAGTTTTTCGGGGGAGTATGGCTACACCTTC,CASSFSGEYGYTF
.,TRBV11-2,TRBJ2-1,TGTGCCAGCAGCTTAGACTCTTTCCAGGAGCAGTTCTTC,CASSLDSFQEQFF
.,TRBV27,TRBJ1-2,TGTGCCAGCAGCCACACCATGGAGGGTCGATTGGATGGCTACACCTTC,CASSHTMEGRLDGYTF
.,TRBV7-3,TRBJ2-5,TGTGCCAGCAGCTTATCCGCTGGGGCGACCCAGTACTTC,CASSLSAGATQYF
.,TRBV6-1,TRBJ2-5,TGTGCCAGCAGTGAAGGAGGCAGCAAAGAGACCCAGTACTTC,CASSEGGSKETQYF
.,TRBV4-1,TRBJ2-3,TGCGCCAGCAGCCAAGATGGGACATTCGATACGCAGTATTTT,CASSQDGTFDTQYF
TRBD2,TRBV3-1/TRBV3-2,TRBJ2-2,TGTGCCAGCAGCCCCCAGGGAGCGGGGGGGCTGTTCGGGGAGCTGTTTTTT,CASSPQGAGGLFGELFF
.,TRBV4-3,TRBJ2-7,TGCGCCAGCAGCCAAGATCCCACGTATGCCTACGAGCAGTACTTC,CASSQDPTYAYEQYF
TRBD2,TRBV5-1,TRBJ2-1,TGCGCCAGCTCCAGGGGCGGGGGGACCCACAATGAGCAGTTCTTC,CASSRGGGTHNEQFF
TRBD2,TRBV4-2,TRBJ2-1,TGTGCCAGCAGCCAAGATCTATGGAGCGGGGGGCCGCGTAATGAGCAGTTCTTC,CASSQDLWSGGPRNEQFF
TRBD1,TRBV11-2,TRBJ2-5,TGTGCCAGCAGCGCCGAGGACAGGGTTGGTTTTGTGACCCAGTACTTC,CASSAEDRVGFVTQYF
TRBD1,TRBV18,TRBJ2-2,TGTGCCAGCTCTAGGACAGGGCTGGGCACCGGGGAGCTGTTTTTT,CASSRTGLGTGELFF
.,TRBV5-1,TRBJ1-3,TGCGCCAGCAGCCAGACATCCTCTGGAAACACCATATATTTT,CASSQTSSGNTIYF
.,TRBV19,TRBJ1-4,TGTGCCAGCCACGAACCGGGCCTAGCAACTAATGAAAAACTGTTTTTT,CASHEPGLATNEKLFF